This entry features one T cell receptor beta chain sequence. Its matching antigen is unknown. The sample originates from a study of blood T cells in healthy people across ages. General observations from the study: Older age coincided with a roughly linear decline in TCR beta diversity per million T cells. Naive CD4+ cell counts and diversity both ran higher in long-lived than in aged donors. Those diversity estimates obtained from one million T cells were thought to be underestimates.

CDR1 and CDR2 from the germline V gene are SGDLS and YYNGEE. The CDR3 is 15 residues long. The V end was cut by 2 bases, the J end by 0 bases, with 8 bases between. Next came a second PCR, run for about 7 to 12 cycles, which used a sample-barcoded 5' primer along with a J-beta primer mix. TCRdb ran MiXCR on the 5' RACE reads and lists one entry per CDR3 protein. The sample has some 1,000,000 distinct CDR3 sequences; 20% to 25% are singletons. The same sample was also studied in work on T cells of mothers and their children. That paper states: Normalized overlap was always slightly, never significantly, higher in related than unrelated mother-child pairs.

The sequencing sample was made of blood. This receptor was taken from a girl aged 2-15 years in good health. The chain links TRBV9 to TRBJ1-4; the D is unclear. The CDR3 region has the DNA TGTGCCAGCAGCGTGGGTGGGACAACTAATGAAAAACTGTTTTTT. Protein: CASSVGGTTNEKLFF.